Each of the 2 T cell receptor beta chains below was sequenced from the same sample in a study of T cells after posttransplantation cyclophosphamide. Cyclophosphamide on days +3 and +4 followed busulfan-fludarabine conditioning and a marrow graft. Clones were read by immunoSEQ multiplex PCR, and TCRdb kept only the in-frame ones, dropping some. Of roughly 19,000 clones listed, roughly nine tenths are singletons. This specimen consisted of PBMCs, obtained after allogeneic stem cell transplant with posttransplant cyclophosphamide. The receptors originated from a female patient aged 40-49 years who received an allogeneic stem cell transplant from a related donor, was CMV-positive, and had no GVHD. Part of the T cells may come from the graft donor.

The chain employs TRBV14 and TRBJ2-5, with 12 nucleotides matching TRBD2. The CDR3 has 16 amino acids. The junction had 4 bases not matched to a gene; V was cut back by 0 bases and J by 5 bases. Per germline, CDR1 SGHDN and CDR2 FVKESK. The CDR3 DNA reads TGTGCCAGCAGCCAAGATCGACTAGCGGGAGTGGAGACCCAGTACTTC. This gives the protein CASSQDRLAGVETQYF. The variable domain in full, completed from reference TRBV14 and TRBJ2-5, reads EAGVTQFPSHSVIEKGQTVTLRCDPISGHDNLYWYRRVMGKEIKFLLHFVKESKQDESGMPNNRFLAERTGGTYSTLKVQPAELEDSGVYFCASSQDRLAGVETQYFGPGTRLLVL.

This chain links TRBV7-2 with TRBJ1-4; 8 bases are a match to TRBD1. The CDR3 has 15 residues. Germline CDR1 is SGHTA and CDR2 is FQGNSA. Trimming cost V 5 bases and J 3 bases; bases outside gene matches: 5. The CDR3, as DNA: TGTGCCAGCAGCCCCGGGACAGGATCTAATGAAAAACTGTTTTTT. Protein: CASSPGTGSNEKLFF.